This T cell receptor beta chain was captured by sequencing in a study of regulatory T cells. General observations from the study: In patients, unique TRB V-J pairs were restricted and V/J usage skewed, especially in Tregs.

About this clone: Antigen: not known.

Primers: 52 TRBV forward and 13 TRBJ reverse. Libraries were prepared by immunoSEQ multiplex PCR; TCRdb keeps only in-frame clonotypes and omits some of them. This repertoire shows about 20,000 clones, roughly 93% found once; its top ten account for roughly 4%. The CDR3 covers 15 residues. The ends were cut back, 10 bases at V and 7 bases at J, with 23 bases in the middle. Per the germline V gene, CDR1 is SGHNT and CDR2 is YENEEA. Patients, 2 to 39 years old, had expanded memory T-cell proportions. The gene calls are TRBV11-3 and TRBJ2-1, with D unclear. The sequencing input was CD8+ T cells sorted from blood. This TCR was sampled from a child aged 2 to 10 with CD3G deficiency. CDR3 DNA: TGTGCCACCCGCCAGCCTAAGCAGAGACCTAATGAGCAGTTCTTC. The encoded protein is CATRQPKQRPNEQFF.